A selection of T cell receptor beta chains follows, all from one sample in a study of blood T cell repertoires in COVID-19. Generated by immunoSEQ multiplex PCR, the TCRdb table keeps only in-frame clones and is missing some. The profile shows 200,000 to 300,000 clones, 86% of them singletons. Sequencing was done on a sample of peripheral blood. The receptor set was obtained from an older woman who had recovered from COVID-19. Both conserved end residues are part of each CDR3. The order of the fields is D gene, clone size, J gene, V gene, CDR3 protein, CDR3 DNA. A D gene is named only where the DNA matches it firmly. Some rows have no size entry. The others give once, few or many, or a class for an expanded clone.

d_gene: NA; abundance: NA; j_gene: TRBJ1-2; v_gene: TRBV2; CDR3aa: CASRGDTYNYGYTF; CDR3nt: TGTGCCAGCAGGGGGGACACCTATAACTATGGCTACACCTTC
d_gene: NA; abundance: NA; j_gene: TRBJ1-3; v_gene: TRBV6-5; CDR3aa: CASSYAQALSGNTIYF; CDR3nt: TGTGCCAGCAGTTACGCTCAGGCCTTATCTGGAAACACCATATATTTT
d_gene: TRBD1; abundance: NA; j_gene: TRBJ1-6; v_gene: TRBV12-3/TRBV12-4; CDR3aa: CASTGTANSPLHF; CDR3nt: TGTGCCAGCACCGGGACAGCTAATTCACCCCTCCACTTT
d_gene: NA; abundance: NA; j_gene: TRBJ2-5; v_gene: TRBV7-8; CDR3aa: CASSPWRGTLRETQYF; CDR3nt: TGTGCCAGCAGCCCCTGGCGGGGAACGTTACGGGAGACCCAGTACTTC
d_gene: NA; abundance: NA; j_gene: TRBJ2-7; v_gene: TRBV27; CDR3aa: CASSPYSGGASYEQYF; CDR3nt: TGTGCCAGCAGCCCTTACTCTGGCGGGGCCTCCTACGAGCAGTACTTC
d_gene: NA; abundance: NA; j_gene: TRBJ2-7; v_gene: TRBV7-9; CDR3aa: CASSLTGLEQYF; CDR3nt: TGTGCCAGCAGCTTGACAGGTCTCGAGCAGTACTTC
d_gene: TRBD1; abundance: NA; j_gene: TRBJ2-7; v_gene: TRBV28; CDR3aa: CASSSTRTGIYEQYF; CDR3nt: TGTGCCAGCAGTTCCACCCGGACAGGTATCTACGAGCAGTACTTC
d_gene: TRBD1; abundance: NA; j_gene: TRBJ1-6; v_gene: TRBV10-3; CDR3aa: CAISWDRSSPLHF; CDR3nt: TGTGCCATCAGTTGGGACAGGAGTTCACCCCTCCACTTT
d_gene: TRBD2; abundance: NA; j_gene: TRBJ2-5; v_gene: TRBV18; CDR3aa: CASSLQSGGQETQYF; CDR3nt: TGTGCCAGCTCACTACAGTCGGGGGGTCAAGAGACCCAGTACTTC
d_gene: TRBD1; abundance: NA; j_gene: TRBJ2-5; v_gene: TRBV10-1; CDR3aa: CASSGQSDRVRQQETQYF; CDR3nt: TGCGCCAGCAGTGGCCAATCGGACAGGGTTCGGCAACAAGAGACCCAGTACTTC
d_gene: NA; abundance: NA; j_gene: TRBJ1-6; v_gene: TRBV2; CDR3aa: CASSSGGYNSPLHF; CDR3nt: TGTGCCAGCAGCTCGGGGGGGTATAATTCACCCCTCCACTTT
d_gene: TRBD1; abundance: NA; j_gene: TRBJ1-1; v_gene: TRBV29-1; CDR3aa: CSWEGGQGATEAFF; CDR3nt: TGCAGCTGGGAGGGGGGTCAGGGGGCCACTGAAGCTTTCTTT
d_gene: TRBD2; abundance: NA; j_gene: TRBJ2-1; v_gene: TRBV7-8; CDR3aa: CASGGEGRTIDSYNEQFF; CDR3nt: TGTGCCAGCGGGGGGGAGGGTAGGACTATCGACTCCTACAATGAGCAGTTCTTC
d_gene: NA; abundance: NA; j_gene: TRBJ1-4; v_gene: TRBV7-8; CDR3aa: CASSLNYEKLFF; CDR3nt: TGTGCCAGCAGCCTAAACTATGAAAAACTGTTTTTT
d_gene: NA; abundance: NA; j_gene: TRBJ2-5; v_gene: TRBV24-1; CDR3aa: CATGQQETQYF; CDR3nt: TGTGCCACCGGGCAGCAAGAGACCCAGTACTTC
d_gene: TRBD1; abundance: NA; j_gene: TRBJ1-1; v_gene: TRBV7-9; CDR3aa: CASSLPLGGSTEAFF; CDR3nt: TGTGCCAGCAGCTTACCCCTAGGGGGCAGTACTGAAGCTTTCTTT
d_gene: TRBD1; abundance: NA; j_gene: TRBJ1-1; v_gene: TRBV29-1; CDR3aa: CSANTGGVTEAFF; CDR3nt: TGCAGCGCGAATACAGGGGGCGTCACTGAAGCTTTCTTT
d_gene: NA; abundance: NA; j_gene: TRBJ2-5; v_gene: TRBV28; CDR3aa: CASRTDLSPGQETQYF; CDR3nt: TGTGCCAGCAGGACCGACCTAAGTCCGGGCCAAGAGACCCAGTACTTC
d_gene: TRBD2; abundance: once; j_gene: TRBJ2-1; v_gene: TRBV27; CDR3aa: CASSLAGGSSSGQFF; CDR3nt: TGTGCCAGCAGTTTAGCTGGCGGGAGCTCTTCGGGGCAGTTCTTC
d_gene: NA; abundance: NA; j_gene: TRBJ1-1; v_gene: TRBV5-6; CDR3aa: CASSLGLLNTEAFF; CDR3nt: TGTGCCAGCAGCTTGGGACTGCTTAACACTGAAGCTTTCTTT
d_gene: NA; abundance: NA; j_gene: TRBJ2-7; v_gene: TRBV6-5; CDR3aa: CASSYSGGGRYEQYF; CDR3nt: TGTGCCAGCAGTTACTCGGGAGGGGGGAGGTACGAGCAGTACTTC
d_gene: TRBD1; abundance: NA; j_gene: TRBJ1-2; v_gene: TRBV3-1/TRBV3-2; CDR3aa: CASSQDRRGQGNYGYTF; CDR3nt: TGTGCCAGCAGCCAAGATCGCCGGGGACAGGGGAACTATGGCTACACCTTC
d_gene: TRBD1; abundance: NA; j_gene: TRBJ1-5; v_gene: TRBV7-2; CDR3aa: CASSTETGFTQPQHF; CDR3nt: TGTGCCAGCAGCACGGAGACAGGGTTTACCCAGCCCCAGCATTTT
d_gene: NA; abundance: NA; j_gene: TRBJ2-5; v_gene: TRBV5-6; CDR3aa: CASIPGRSETQYF; CDR3nt: TGTGCCAGCATCCCAGGGAGGTCAGAGACCCAGTACTTC
d_gene: TRBD1; abundance: NA; j_gene: TRBJ1-2; v_gene: TRBV5-6; CDR3aa: CASSLAEEGGIYGYTF; CDR3nt: TGTGCCAGCAGCTTGGCCGAGGAAGGGGGCATCTATGGCTACACCTTC
d_gene: NA; abundance: NA; j_gene: TRBJ2-1; v_gene: TRBV28; CDR3aa: CASGGGDNEQFF; CDR3nt: TGTGCCTCAGGTGGAGGCGACAATGAGCAGTTCTTC
d_gene: TRBD1; abundance: NA; j_gene: TRBJ1-2; v_gene: TRBV5-1; CDR3aa: CASSLRQGVDSNYGYTF; CDR3nt: TGCGCCAGCAGCTTGAGGCAGGGGGTAGATTCTAACTATGGCTACACCTTC
d_gene: TRBD1; abundance: NA; j_gene: TRBJ2-7; v_gene: TRBV3-1/TRBV3-2; CDR3aa: CASSRQGSYEQYF; CDR3nt: TGTGCCAGCAGCCGACAGGGGAGCTACGAGCAGTACTTC
d_gene: NA; abundance: NA; j_gene: TRBJ1-2; v_gene: TRBV7-9; CDR3aa: CASRTLDGGPNDYTF; CDR3nt: TGTGCCAGCAGGACCTTAGATGGGGGCCCGAACGACTACACCTTC
d_gene: TRBD1; abundance: NA; j_gene: TRBJ1-2; v_gene: TRBV7-9; CDR3aa: CASSANRGQGTGYTF; CDR3nt: TGTGCCAGCAGCGCGAACCGGGGACAGGGTACTGGCTACACCTTC
d_gene: NA; abundance: NA; j_gene: TRBJ2-5; v_gene: TRBV14; CDR3aa: CASSPLAGARETQYF; CDR3nt: TGTGCCAGCAGCCCCCTTGCGGGGGCGAGGGAGACCCAGTACTTC
d_gene: NA; abundance: NA; j_gene: TRBJ1-2; v_gene: TRBV5-1; CDR3aa: CASSLAVEPRGYTF; CDR3nt: TGCGCCAGCAGCTTGGCCGTGGAGCCCCGTGGCTACACCTTC
d_gene: TRBD2; abundance: NA; j_gene: TRBJ2-2; v_gene: TRBV5-6; CDR3aa: CASSLRKLAGPGELFF; CDR3nt: TGTGCCAGCAGCTTGAGAAAACTAGCGGGGCCCGGGGAGCTGTTTTTT
d_gene: TRBD1; abundance: NA; j_gene: TRBJ1-2; v_gene: TRBV28; CDR3aa: CASSLGQGIYGYTF; CDR3nt: TGTGCCAGCAGTTTGGGACAGGGGATCTATGGCTACACCTTC
d_gene: TRBD1; abundance: NA; j_gene: TRBJ1-4; v_gene: TRBV5-5; CDR3aa: CASSLVPGQGNEKLFF; CDR3nt: TGTGCCAGCAGCTTGGTCCCGGGACAGGGGAATGAAAAACTGTTTTTT
d_gene: TRBD1; abundance: NA; j_gene: TRBJ1-1; v_gene: TRBV5-1; CDR3aa: CASSPDLTGDTEAFF; CDR3nt: TGCGCCAGCAGCCCCGATCTGACAGGGGACACTGAAGCTTTCTTT
d_gene: NA; abundance: NA; j_gene: TRBJ1-2; v_gene: TRBV7-2; CDR3aa: CASSLEQVFYGYTF; CDR3nt: TGTGCCAGCAGCTTAGAACAGGTCTTCTATGGCTACACCTTC
d_gene: NA; abundance: NA; j_gene: TRBJ1-6; v_gene: TRBV12-3/TRBV12-4; CDR3aa: CAITTGNSPLHF; CDR3nt: TGTGCCATCACAACGGGTAATTCACCCCTCCACTTT
d_gene: NA; abundance: NA; j_gene: TRBJ1-1; v_gene: TRBV5-1; CDR3aa: CASSLGANTEAFF; CDR3nt: TGCGCCAGCAGCTTGGGGGCGAACACTGAAGCTTTCTTT
d_gene: NA; abundance: NA; j_gene: TRBJ1-2; v_gene: TRBV2; CDR3aa: CASSVRQRGYTF; CDR3nt: TGTGCCAGCAGTGTCCGACAGAGGGGCTACACCTTC
d_gene: NA; abundance: NA; j_gene: TRBJ1-2; v_gene: TRBV5-1; CDR3aa: CASRRQGGYYGYTF; CDR3nt: TGCGCCAGCCGACGACAAGGGGGATACTATGGCTACACCTTC
d_gene: NA; abundance: NA; j_gene: TRBJ1-6; v_gene: TRBV5-4; CDR3aa: CASSLRDRLNSPLHF; CDR3nt: TGTGCCAGCAGCCTCCGTGACAGACTTAATTCACCCCTCCACTTT
d_gene: TRBD1; abundance: NA; j_gene: TRBJ1-1; v_gene: TRBV15; CDR3aa: CATSRPSTGGRAEAFF; CDR3nt: TGTGCCACCAGCAGGCCTAGCACAGGGGGCCGGGCTGAAGCTTTCTTT
d_gene: TRBD1; abundance: once; j_gene: TRBJ1-1; v_gene: TRBV7-3; CDR3aa: CASSVTGLTEAFF; CDR3nt: TGTGCCAGCAGCGTGACAGGGTTGACTGAAGCTTTCTTT
d_gene: NA; abundance: NA; j_gene: TRBJ1-2; v_gene: TRBV4-1; CDR3aa: CASSQKLSAFYGYTF; CDR3nt: TGCGCCAGCAGCCAAAAACTATCAGCGTTCTATGGCTACACCTTC
d_gene: NA; abundance: few; j_gene: TRBJ1-1; v_gene: TRBV11-3; CDR3aa: CASSLDTGHTEAFF; CDR3nt: TGTGCCAGCAGCTTAGATACTGGGCACACTGAAGCTTTCTTT
d_gene: TRBD1; abundance: NA; j_gene: TRBJ2-7; v_gene: TRBV6-5; CDR3aa: CASRGQGAHEQYF; CDR3nt: TGTGCCAGCAGAGGACAGGGGGCACACGAGCAGTACTTC
d_gene: TRBD2; abundance: NA; j_gene: TRBJ2-5; v_gene: TRBV6-5; CDR3aa: CASSYRASGGETQYF; CDR3nt: TGTGCCAGCAGTTACCGGGCTAGCGGGGGAGAGACCCAGTACTTC
d_gene: NA; abundance: NA; j_gene: TRBJ1-2; v_gene: TRBV28; CDR3aa: CASSERDYGYTF; CDR3nt: TGTGCCAGCTCAGAGCGGGACTATGGCTACACCTTC
d_gene: TRBD1; abundance: NA; j_gene: TRBJ1-5; v_gene: TRBV28; CDR3aa: CASSFPGQDPYSNQPQHF; CDR3nt: TGTGCCAGCAGTTTTCCGGGACAGGACCCTTATAGCAATCAGCCCCAGCATTTT
d_gene: NA; abundance: once; j_gene: TRBJ1-5; v_gene: TRBV9; CDR3aa: CASSADRQDQPQHF; CDR3nt: TGTGCCAGCAGCGCAGACAGGCAAGATCAGCCCCAGCATTTT
d_gene: NA; abundance: NA; j_gene: TRBJ1-5; v_gene: TRBV21-1; CDR3aa: CASSKRWEGVNQPQHF; CDR3nt: TGTGCCAGCAGCAAAAGGTGGGAGGGGGTCAATCAGCCCCAGCATTTT
d_gene: TRBD2; abundance: NA; j_gene: TRBJ2-1; v_gene: TRBV7-9; CDR3aa: CASSLGAGGGNNEQFF; CDR3nt: TGTGCCAGCAGCTTAGGTGCGGGCGGGGGTAACAATGAGCAGTTCTTC
d_gene: TRBD1; abundance: NA; j_gene: TRBJ1-1; v_gene: TRBV4-3; CDR3aa: CASSQGTGRTEAFF; CDR3nt: TGCGCCAGCAGCCAAGGGACAGGGAGGACTGAAGCTTTCTTT